This record concerns one TCR beta chain sequence. Its specificity is not known. These data are taken from a study of shared clonotypes between healthy human individuals. V was pared by 3 bases and J by 5 bases, with 10 bases of the junction left unmatched. The length of the CDR3 is 16 residues. Germline assignment: CDR1 LNHDA and CDR2 SQIVND (reference sequence). Cells designated naive CD8 were CD45RO-negative and were positively selected for CCR7, with terminally differentiated effector memory CD45RA+ cells excluded. Study-wide results and caveats: Incomplete sequencing of sorted subsets was indicated by rarefaction despite large depth.

Sequencing used immunoSEQ multiplex PCR; TCRdb keeps in-frame clones, though not all of them. This table holds more than 600,000 clones, around 92% found once. This TCR derives from a man aged 30-40 years in good health. The rearrangement uses TRBV19 and TRBJ2-1, with TRBD2 matching over 7 bases. The sequencing input was naive CD8+ T cells sorted from blood. The CDR3 bases are TGTGCCAGTAGTATTGGGAGGGACCGAGGTAACAATGAGCAGTTCTTC. It is translated as CASSIGRDRGNNEQFF.